The 18 T cell receptor beta chains below all came from one sample that was sequenced in a study of identical twins. TCRdb reanalysed the 5' RACE reads using MiXCR and keeps one entry per CDR3 protein. The repertoire includes 17,000 or so distinct CDR3 sequences, around 70% of them detected once, and over 4.5% sits in the top ten. Input material: memory (CD45RO+) T cells sorted from blood. The receptors derive from a woman younger than 35 in good health. This table probably holds off-target reads from a library built for another chain.

This rearrangement joins TRBV29-1 to TRBJ1-1, with D perhaps matching TRBD1 (5 bases). The CDR3 extends over 18 amino acids. Germline CDR1 SQVTM, CDR2 ANQGSEA. The V and J ends lost 3 bases and 4 bases respectively, with 27 bases between them. CDR3 coding DNA: TGCAGCGTTGATTTCGGTTATGTGCGGGGGGTACGGGGCACTGAAGCTTTCTTT. It codes for CSVDFGYVRGVRGTEAFF.

This chain links TRBV6-1 with TRBJ2-3; 8 bases align to TRBD2. The junction had 14 bases not matched to a gene; V was cut back by 5 bases and J by 1 base. CDR3 length: 18 amino acids. In germline, CDR1 is MNHNS, CDR2 SASEGT. The CDR3 DNA reads as TGTGCCAGCAGTAAGAACCTTTTCGGGAGGGCCGGCACAGATACGCAGTATTTT. As protein: CASSKNLFGRAGTDTQYF.

This sequence joins TRBV11-2 and TRBJ2-7; D is uncertain. CDR1 and CDR2 from the germline V gene are SGHAT and FQNNGV. Trimming took off 5 bases at V and 0 bases at J, with 23 bases between the two ends. There are 18 residues in the CDR3. The CDR3 sequence: CASSAPPGKAARSYEQYF. The CDR3 DNA follows: TGTGCCAGCAGCGCCCCTCCCGGCAAGGCGGCCCGCTCCTACGAGCAGTACTTC.

The chain is built from TRBV5-1 and TRBJ2-2, with D uncertain. The length of the CDR3 is 15 residues. Trimming removed 4 bases from V and 6 bases from J, with 16 bases in between. Germline V gene sequence: CDR1 SGHRS, CDR2 YFSETQ. The CDR3 bases are TGCGCCAGCAGCCCGTCGTTCCTAGGGCCCGGGGAGCTGTTTTTT. Translated: CASSPSFLGPGELFF.

The chain joins TRBV20-1 to TRBJ2-7; 8 bases line up with TRBD1. The germline V gene has CDR1 DFQATT and CDR2 SNEGSKA (reference sequence). This CDR3 comprises 13 residues. V lost 1 base and J lost 2; bases outside the gene matches: 1. The CDR3 DNA follows: TGCAGTGCTAGAGGACAGGGGACCTACGAGCAGTACTTC. As protein: CSARGQGTYEQYF.

The V and J genes are TRBV5-1 and TRBJ2-1, with 8 bases fitting TRBD1. Germline CDR1 reads SGHRS; CDR2 reads YFSETQ. CDR3 length equals 14 residues. V was clipped by 7 bases and J by 5 bases; unmatched bases: 8. This CDR3 reads CASGDRTLDNEQFF. The CDR3 DNA follows: TGCGCCAGCGGGGACAGGACGCTTGACAATGAGCAGTTCTTC. The variable domain in full, with the rest retrieved from reference TRBV5-1 and TRBJ2-1, is KAGVTQTPRYLIKTRGQQVTLSCSPISGHRSVSWYQQTPGQGLQFLFEYFSETQRNKGNFPGRFSGRQFSNSRSEMNVSTLELGDSALYLCASGDRTLDNEQFFGPGTRLTVL.

This clonotype was recorded a few times. The chain couples TRBV20-1 to TRBJ2-3; the D gene is possibly TRBD2 (6 bases). Trimming shortened V by 0 bases and J by 3 bases, and 16 bases separated the two germline ends. Germline CDR1 reads DFQATT; CDR2 reads SNEGSKA (reference sequence). The CDR3 contains 16 residues. The CDR3 coding sequence is TGCAGTGCTAGAGATCGGTTCGGGAGTTGGACAGATACGCAGTATTTT. Translated, it gives CSARDRFGSWTDTQYF.

The rearrangement joins TRBV6-2 or TRBV6-3 to TRBJ2-5, with D possibly TRBD2 on 5 matching bases. CDR1 and CDR2 from the germline V gene are MNHEY and SVGEGT. Trimming pared 7 bases from V and 7 bases from J, leaving 19 bases between. This CDR3 comprises 14 residues. The CDR3 loop reads CASTPTGSLGTQYF. The CDR3 coding sequence is TGTGCCAGCACCCCGACGGGATCCTTGGGGACCCAGTACTTC.

This clonotype was recorded a few times. The J gene is TRBJ2-1, the V gene TRBV11-3; D call uncertain. The CDR3 loop spans 13 amino acids. The V end lost 5 bases, the J end lost 7 bases, and 12 bases lay between the germline ends. Germline assignment: CDR1 SGHNT and CDR2 YENEEA. CDR3 residues: CASSPNMGNEQFF. As DNA, the CDR3 is TGTGCCAGCAGCCCTAATATGGGGAATGAGCAGTTCTTC.

The chain employs TRBV21-1 and TRBJ2-7; the table's D call, TRBD1, has no DNA check behind it. TRBV21-1 counts as a pseudogene. This CDR3 is built from 18 residues. The CDR3 DNA sequence: TGTGCCAGCAGCCCCTGCGGAGGCGTAGCGGGAGCGACCTACGAGCAGTACTTC. This encodes CASSPCGGVAGATYEQYF.

This chain joins TRBV7-9 and TRBJ1-6, with TRBD1 as a possible D gene (6 bases). The CDR3 consists of 15 residues. V shed 1 base and J shed 7 bases, with 11 bases lying between them. Germline-derived CDR1 and CDR2 are SEHNR and FQNEAQ (reference sequence). The DNA of the CDR3 is TGTGCCAGCAGCTTAGTACGGGGGCAGAATTCACCCCTCCACTTT. Encoded protein: CASSLVRGQNSPLHF.

The gene calls are TRBV14 and TRBJ2-7; D possibly corresponds to TRBD2 (5 bases). From germline, CDR1 is SGHDN and CDR2 FVKESK. V lost 1 base and J 5 bases, leaving 9 bases between the germline ends. The CDR3 covers 13 residues. The DNA of the CDR3 is TGTGCCAGCAGCCAAGGTCTCGGGAACGAGCAGTACTTC. Its translation is CASSQGLGNEQYF.

This chain uses TRBV19 with TRBJ2-1; TRBD1 matches at 7 bases. The CDR3 is made up of 14 amino acids. Germline V lookup: CDR1 LNHDA, CDR2 SQIVND (reference sequence). Trimming at V came to 10 bases and at J to 7 bases, leaving 13 bases not matched to a gene. CDR3 in amino acids: CATNKQKQGNEQFF. CDR3 DNA sequence: TGTGCCACCAACAAACAGAAACAGGGGAATGAGCAGTTCTTC.

This clonotype was seen a few times. The chain has TRBV2 and TRBJ1-5; tentatively, D is TRBD1 (5 bases). Trimming shortened V by 0 bases and J by 4 bases, and 16 bases separated the two germline ends. CDR3 size: 17 residues. The germline V gene has CDR1 SNHLY and CDR2 FYNNEI. CDR3 sequence (DNA): TGTGCCAGCAGTGAAGCGCTGGGCAGGGTTGGGAATCAGCCCCAGCATTTT. This sequence encodes CASSEALGRVGNQPQHF.

By frequency in the sample, this clonotype is medium-sized (0.01 to 0.1%). The chain couples TRBV30 to TRBJ2-7, with 8 bases matching TRBD1. The V gene's germline CDR1 is GTSNPN and CDR2 SVGIG (reference sequence). The ends lost 5 bases at V and 3 bases at J; junction bases unmatched: 9. The CDR3 has 14 residues. The CDR3 loop is CAWRGTGSGYEQYF. DNA for the CDR3: TGTGCCTGGCGTGGGACAGGCTCTGGCTACGAGCAGTACTTC.

The chain recombines TRBV20-1 with TRBJ1-1; D uncertain. The CDR3 has 11 residues. CDR1 is DFQATT and CDR2 is SNEGSKA in the germline V gene (reference sequence). Trimming shortened V by 8 bases and J by 5 bases, and 12 bases separated the two germline ends. The CDR3: CSPSGATEAFF. CDR3 coding DNA: TGCAGTCCCTCAGGAGCGACTGAAGCTTTCTTT.

The chain recombines TRBV2 with TRBJ2-1; 12 bases align to TRBD2. The ends lost 5 bases at V and 7 bases at J; junction bases unmatched: 3. CDR1 is SNHLY, CDR2 FYNNEI, per germline. The CDR3 extends over 14 amino acids. The CDR3 DNA reads TGTGCCAGCAGTTCCGGGACTAGCGGGAATGAGCAGTTCTTC. It yields the protein CASSSGTSGNEQFF.

J is TRBJ2-3 and V is TRBV7-9; possibly TRBD1 or TRBD2 for D (5 bases each). V was pared by 5 bases and J by 5 bases, with 20 bases between. Germline CDR1 and CDR2: SEHNR and FQNEAQ (reference sequence). The CDR3 is 16 residues long. CDR3 amino acids: CASSPWSRRGEDTQYF. The CDR3 nucleotides are TGTGCCAGCAGCCCCTGGTCAAGGCGAGGGGAAGATACGCAGTATTTT. Full variable domain (missing parts from reference TRBV7-9 and TRBJ2-3): DTGVSQNPRHKITKRGQNVTFRCDPISEHNRLYWYRQTLGQGPEFLTYFQNEAQLEKSRLLSDRFSAERPKGSFSTLEIQRTEQGDSAMYLCASSPWSRRGEDTQYFGPGTRLTVL.